A single sample is the source of the 11 T cell receptor beta chains below, sequenced in a study of lymphopenia after photon versus proton radiotherapy. Generated by immunoSEQ multiplex PCR, the TCRdb table keeps only in-frame clones and is missing some. The data hold 15,000 to 20,000 clones, with around nine tenths observed a single time. Sequenced material: peripheral blood, taken from a patient treated with proton-based radiotherapy. These TCRs come from a woman aged 60 to 75 with cholangiocarcinoma. Some clones in this sample may be carry-over from other donors' samples.

The chain links TRBV30 to TRBJ2-1, with D possibly TRBD2 on 6 matching bases. The CDR3 length is 14 residues. Trimming took 2 bases from V and 6 from J, leaving 14 bases between them. Germline lookup yields CDR1 GTSNPN and CDR2 SVGIG (reference sequence). This CDR3 is CAWSNLARCNEQFF. For the CDR3, the DNA is TGTGCCTGGAGTAACCTAGCGAGATGCAATGAGCAGTTCTTC.

This sequence joins TRBV2 and TRBJ1-1; D gene unclear. CDR3 size: 10 residues. V was pared by 7 bases and J by 1 base, with 1 base between. Per germline, CDR1 SNHLY and CDR2 FYNNEI. CDR3 coding DNA: TGTGCCAGCACGAACACTGAAGCTTTCTTT. It yields the protein CASTNTEAFF.

This chain connects TRBV7-2 to TRBJ2-1, with D tentatively TRBD1 or TRBD2 (6 bases each). The CDR3 extends over 16 amino acids. Germline CDR1 SGHTA, CDR2 FQGNSA. Trimming removed 1 base at V and 5 bases at J, with 15 bases between. DNA of the CDR3: TGTGCCAGCAGCTTAGTGGGGGGCAGTTTCGACAATGAGCAGTTCTTC. Its translation is CASSLVGGSFDNEQFF. The full variable domain, completed using reference TRBV7-2 and TRBJ2-1, is GAGVSQSPSNKVTEKGKDVELRCDPISGHTALYWYRQSLGQGLEFLIYFQGNSAPDKSGLPSDRFSAERTGGSVSTLTIQRTQQEDSAVYLCASSLVGGSFDNEQFFGPGTRLTVL.

This clone was counted a few times. The chain is built from TRBV11-2 and TRBJ2-5; the D gene is possibly TRBD2 (5 bases). The CDR3 loop spans 15 amino acids. Between the trimmed V and J ends, which lost 2 bases and 0 bases, there was a span of 10 bases. Germline-derived CDR1 and CDR2 are SGHAT and FQNNGV. The CDR3, as DNA: TGTGCCAGCAGCTTATCCGGCGGGTACCAAGAGACCCAGTACTTC. Residues: CASSLSGGYQETQYF.

The chain joins TRBV19 to TRBJ2-1; 8 bases fit TRBD2. The length of the CDR3 is 15 residues. CDR1 and CDR2 (germline): LNHDA, SQIVND (reference sequence). V shed 10 bases, J shed 4 bases, and the junction held 12 bases outside the gene matches. CDR3 in DNA: TGTGCCATCGCGTCTCCGGCTAGCGGGTACAATGAGCAGTTCTTC. Protein sequence: CAIASPASGYNEQFF.

CDR3 amino acids: CASSVMGVTNEKLFF. CDR3 DNA sequence: TGTGCCAGCAGTGTAATGGGGGTAACTAATGAAAAACTGTTTTTT. This chain connects TRBV2 to TRBJ1-4, with a possible D match to TRBD1 (5 bases). The CDR3 runs 15 residues. Germline V gives CDR1 SNHLY, CDR2 FYNNEI. Trimming left V 4 bases short and J 1 base short, with 10 bases between.

This clone was found once. V usage is TRBV19 and J usage is TRBJ1-5; the D gene is possibly TRBD1 (6 bases). The germline CDR1 and CDR2 sequences are LNHDA and SQIVND (reference sequence). Trimming took off 7 bases at V and 2 bases at J, with 15 bases between the two ends. The CDR3 length is 15 residues. The CDR3 DNA reads as TGTGCCAGTATGAGGACAGCATTGGGCAATCAGCCCCAGCATTTT. It translates to CASMRTALGNQPQHF.

The chain joins TRBV28 to TRBJ1-2; no clear D gene. The V gene lost 7 bases and the J gene lost 8 bases, with 17 bases spanning the gap. Germline assignment: CDR1 MDHEN and CDR2 SYDVKM. The CDR3 runs to 13 residues. The CDR3 DNA reads TGTGCCAGCACCGTTTCCCTCCCCGGGGGCTACACCTTC. This encodes CASTVSLPGGYTF.

This chain connects TRBV28 to TRBJ2-7, with D uncertain. The germline V gene encodes CDR1 MDHEN and CDR2 SYDVKM. The CDR3 is 14 residues long. With 9 bases removed from V and 2 bases from J, the gap between germline ends came to 17 bases. CDR3 loop: CASTQVSRPYEQYF. CDR3 DNA: TGTGCCAGTACTCAGGTGAGCCGCCCCTACGAGCAGTACTTC.

The chain is built from TRBV19 and TRBJ2-1; the D gene is possibly TRBD2 (5 bases). The CDR3 totals 16 residues. Trimming pared 6 bases from V and 9 bases from J, leaving 24 bases between. Germline CDR1 LNHDA, CDR2 SQIVND (reference sequence). CDR3 nucleotides: TGTGCCAGTAGCTTAGGTGGGGTTGGCGGGTATAGTGAGCAGTTCTTC. As protein: CASSLGGVGGYSEQFF.

This clone has only one observation. The chain is built from TRBV7-9 and TRBJ2-7; possibly TRBD2 for D (5 bases). CDR1 and CDR2 (germline): SEHNR, FQNEAQ (reference sequence). Between the trimmed V and J ends, which lost 4 bases and 7 bases, there was a span of 11 bases. The CDR3 is made up of 12 amino acids. The CDR3 DNA reads as TGTGCCAGCAGCTCAGGCTGGAGGGAGCAGTACTTC. It translates to CASSSGWREQYF.